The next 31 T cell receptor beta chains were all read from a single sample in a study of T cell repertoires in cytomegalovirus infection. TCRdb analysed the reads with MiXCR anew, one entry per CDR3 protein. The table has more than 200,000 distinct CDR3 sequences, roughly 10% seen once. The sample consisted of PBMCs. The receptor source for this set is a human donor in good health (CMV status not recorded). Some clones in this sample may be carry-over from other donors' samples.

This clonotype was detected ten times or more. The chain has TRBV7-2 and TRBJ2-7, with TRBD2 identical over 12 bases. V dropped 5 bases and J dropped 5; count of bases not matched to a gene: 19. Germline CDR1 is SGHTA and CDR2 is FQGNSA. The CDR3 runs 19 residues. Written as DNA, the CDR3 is TGTGCCAGCAGCCGCCTTGAATACGGGCTAGCGGGAGGGCCCGACGAGCAGTACTTC. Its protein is CASSRLEYGLAGGPDEQYF.

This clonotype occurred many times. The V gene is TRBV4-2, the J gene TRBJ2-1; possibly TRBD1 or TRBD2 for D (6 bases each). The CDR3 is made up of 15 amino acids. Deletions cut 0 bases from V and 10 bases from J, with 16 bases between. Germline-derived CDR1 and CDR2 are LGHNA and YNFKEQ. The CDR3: CASSQDRLGGSEQFF. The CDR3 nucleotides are TGTGCCAGCAGCCAAGATAGACTAGGGGGGTCGGAGCAGTTCTTC.

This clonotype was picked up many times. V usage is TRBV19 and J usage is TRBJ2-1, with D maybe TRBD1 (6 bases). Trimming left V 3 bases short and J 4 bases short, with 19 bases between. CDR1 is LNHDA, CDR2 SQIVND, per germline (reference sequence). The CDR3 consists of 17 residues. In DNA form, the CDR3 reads TGTGCCAGTAGTATGAAGCCCCCAGGGGCCTCATACAATGAGCAGTTCTTC. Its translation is CASSMKPPGASYNEQFF.

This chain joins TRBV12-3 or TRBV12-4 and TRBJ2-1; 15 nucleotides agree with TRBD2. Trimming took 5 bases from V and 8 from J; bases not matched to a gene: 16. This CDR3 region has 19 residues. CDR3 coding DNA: TGTGCCAGCAGTCCCGCCAGGACTAGCGGGAGGGCCCCAGTACATGAGCAGTTCTTC. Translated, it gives CASSPARTSGRAPVHEQFF.

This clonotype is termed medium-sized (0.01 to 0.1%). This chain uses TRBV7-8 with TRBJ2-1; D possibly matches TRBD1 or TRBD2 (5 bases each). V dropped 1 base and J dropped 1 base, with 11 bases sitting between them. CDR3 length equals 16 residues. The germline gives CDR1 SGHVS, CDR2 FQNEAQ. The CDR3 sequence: CASSLDRRRSYNEQFF. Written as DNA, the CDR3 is TGTGCCAGCAGCTTAGACAGGCGGAGGTCCTACAATGAGCAGTTCTTC.

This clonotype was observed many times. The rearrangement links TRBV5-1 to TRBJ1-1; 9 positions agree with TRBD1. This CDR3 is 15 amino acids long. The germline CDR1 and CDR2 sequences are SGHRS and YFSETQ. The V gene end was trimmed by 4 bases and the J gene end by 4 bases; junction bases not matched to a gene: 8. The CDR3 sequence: CASSRRTGGSTEAFF. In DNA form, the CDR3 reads TGCGCCAGCAGCCGGAGAACAGGGGGCAGCACTGAAGCTTTCTTT.

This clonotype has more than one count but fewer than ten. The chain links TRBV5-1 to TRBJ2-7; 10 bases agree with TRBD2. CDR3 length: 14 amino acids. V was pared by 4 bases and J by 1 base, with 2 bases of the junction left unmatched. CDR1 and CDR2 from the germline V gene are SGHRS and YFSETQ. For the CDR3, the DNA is TGCGCCAGCAGCAAACTAGCGGGGTCCTACGAGCAGTACTTC. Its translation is CASSKLAGSYEQYF.

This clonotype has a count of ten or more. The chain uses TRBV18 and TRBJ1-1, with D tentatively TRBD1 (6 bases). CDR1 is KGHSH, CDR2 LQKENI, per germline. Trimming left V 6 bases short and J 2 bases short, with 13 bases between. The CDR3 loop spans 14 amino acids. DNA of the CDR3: TGTGCCAGCTCCCCCTACAGGGTTAACACTGAAGCTTTCTTT. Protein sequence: CASSPYRVNTEAFF.

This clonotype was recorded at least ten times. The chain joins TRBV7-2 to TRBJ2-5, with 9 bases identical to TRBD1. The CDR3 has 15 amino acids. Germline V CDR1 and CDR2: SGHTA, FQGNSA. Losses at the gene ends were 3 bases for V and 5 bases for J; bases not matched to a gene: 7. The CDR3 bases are TGTGCCAGCAGCTTTTGGACAGGGGATATGGAGACCCAGTACTTC. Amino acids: CASSFWTGDMETQYF.

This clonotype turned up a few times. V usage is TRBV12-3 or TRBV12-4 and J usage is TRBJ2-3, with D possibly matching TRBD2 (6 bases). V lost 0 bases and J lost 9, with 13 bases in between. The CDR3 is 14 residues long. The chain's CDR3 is CASSLAGGGSTQYF. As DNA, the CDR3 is TGTGCCAGCAGTTTAGCGGGAGGAGGGAGCACGCAGTATTTT.

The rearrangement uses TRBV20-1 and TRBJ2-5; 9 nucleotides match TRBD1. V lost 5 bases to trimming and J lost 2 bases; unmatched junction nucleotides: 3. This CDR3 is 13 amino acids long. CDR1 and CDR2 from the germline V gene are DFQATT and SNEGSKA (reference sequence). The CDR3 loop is CSAGTGSQETQYF. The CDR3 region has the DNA TGCAGTGCTGGGACAGGGTCTCAAGAGACCCAGTACTTC.

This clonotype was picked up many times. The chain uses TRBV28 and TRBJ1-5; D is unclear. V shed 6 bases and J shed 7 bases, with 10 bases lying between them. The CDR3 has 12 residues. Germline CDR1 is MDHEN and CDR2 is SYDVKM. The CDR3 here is CASSSDVQPQHF. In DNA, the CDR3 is TGTGCCAGCAGCTCCGACGTGCAGCCCCAGCATTTT.

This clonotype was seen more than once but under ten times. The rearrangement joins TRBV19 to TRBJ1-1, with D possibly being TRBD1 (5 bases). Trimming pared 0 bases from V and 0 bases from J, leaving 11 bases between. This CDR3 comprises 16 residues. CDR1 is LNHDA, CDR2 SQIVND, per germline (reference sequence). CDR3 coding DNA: TGTGCCAGTAGTATAGACTGGGGGGGAGTGAACACTGAAGCTTTCTTT. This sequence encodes CASSIDWGGVNTEAFF.

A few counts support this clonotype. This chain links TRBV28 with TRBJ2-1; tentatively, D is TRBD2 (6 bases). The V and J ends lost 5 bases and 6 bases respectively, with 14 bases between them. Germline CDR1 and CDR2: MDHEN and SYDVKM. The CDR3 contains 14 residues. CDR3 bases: TGTGCCAGCAGTCGCCGCCTCGGGAGCAATGAGCAGTTCTTC. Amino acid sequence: CASSRRLGSNEQFF.

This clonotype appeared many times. CDR3 in DNA: TGTGCCAGCAGCTCCGAAAGCTACGAGCAGTACTTC. This sequence encodes CASSSESYEQYF. The genes are TRBV7-9 and TRBJ2-7, with D uncertain. This CDR3 region has 12 residues. Germline CDR1 SEHNR, CDR2 FQNEAQ (reference sequence). V was cut by 4 bases and J by 3 bases, with 7 bases left in between.

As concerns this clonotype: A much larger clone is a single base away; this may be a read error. As DNA, the CDR3 is TGTGCCAGCAGTTCGGACCGGTTAGGGACCCAGTACTTC. Translation: CASSSDRLGTQYF. The V gene is TRBV7-2, the J gene TRBJ2-5; D is undetermined. The CDR3 runs 13 residues. With 6 bases removed from V and 7 bases from J, the gap between germline ends came to 15 bases. Germline V CDR1 and CDR2: SGHTA, FQGNSA.

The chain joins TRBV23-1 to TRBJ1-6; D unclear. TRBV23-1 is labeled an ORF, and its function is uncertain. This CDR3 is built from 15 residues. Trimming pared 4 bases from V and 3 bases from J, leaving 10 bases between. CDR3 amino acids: CASSPRRSYNSPLHF. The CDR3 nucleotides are TGCGCCAGCAGTCCCCGCAGGAGCTATAATTCACCCCTCCACTTT.

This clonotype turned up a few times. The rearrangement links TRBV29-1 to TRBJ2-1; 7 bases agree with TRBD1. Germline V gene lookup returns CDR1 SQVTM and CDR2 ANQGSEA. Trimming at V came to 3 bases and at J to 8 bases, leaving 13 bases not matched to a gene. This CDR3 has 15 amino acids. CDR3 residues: CSVDPDRVSWDEQFF. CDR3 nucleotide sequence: TGCAGCGTTGACCCAGACAGGGTGTCATGGGATGAGCAGTTCTTC.

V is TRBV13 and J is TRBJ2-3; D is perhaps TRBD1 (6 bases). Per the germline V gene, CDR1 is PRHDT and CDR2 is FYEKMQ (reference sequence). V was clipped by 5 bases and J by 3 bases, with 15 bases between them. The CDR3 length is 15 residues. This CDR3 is CASSTRQARTDTQYF. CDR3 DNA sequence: TGTGCCAGCAGCACCAGACAGGCCCGAACAGATACGCAGTATTTT.

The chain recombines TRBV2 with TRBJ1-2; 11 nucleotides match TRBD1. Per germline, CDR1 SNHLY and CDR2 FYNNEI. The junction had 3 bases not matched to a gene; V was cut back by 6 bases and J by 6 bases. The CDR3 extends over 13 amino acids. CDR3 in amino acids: CASRSGQGDGYTF. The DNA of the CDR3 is TGTGCCAGCAGGTCGGGACAGGGGGATGGCTACACCTTC.

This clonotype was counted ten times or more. CDR3 sequence: CASSPAGELRNEQFF. The CDR3 coding sequence is TGTGCCAGCAGCCCAGCGGGAGAACTCCGCAATGAGCAGTTCTTC. This chain connects TRBV5-6 to TRBJ2-1, with 8 bases matching TRBD2. CDR1 SGHDT and CDR2 YYEEEE come from the germline V gene. The CDR3 loop spans 15 amino acids. J gave up 6 bases and V 4 bases, and 9 bases lay outside the gene matches.

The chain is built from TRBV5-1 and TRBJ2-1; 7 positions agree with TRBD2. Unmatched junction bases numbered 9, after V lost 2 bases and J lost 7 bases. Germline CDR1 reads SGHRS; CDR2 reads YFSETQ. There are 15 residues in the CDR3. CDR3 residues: CASSFSAGVVNEQFF. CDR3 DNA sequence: TGCGCCAGCAGCTTCTCGGCGGGAGTAGTGAATGAGCAGTTCTTC.

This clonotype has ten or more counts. CDR3 nucleotide sequence: TGTGCCAGCAGCTTAGCCGGTCGGGGGGGCACCGGGGAGCTGTTTTTT. It is translated as CASSLAGRGGTGELFF. The rearrangement uses TRBV7-2 and TRBJ2-2; 8 positions agree with TRBD2. J lost 4 bases, V lost 0 bases, and 4 bases had no gene match. CDR3 size: 16 residues. The germline V gene has CDR1 SGHTA and CDR2 FQGNSA.

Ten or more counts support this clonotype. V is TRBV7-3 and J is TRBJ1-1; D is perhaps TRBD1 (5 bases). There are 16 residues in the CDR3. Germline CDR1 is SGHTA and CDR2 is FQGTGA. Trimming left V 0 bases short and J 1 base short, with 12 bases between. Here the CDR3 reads CASSLTPLTANTEAFF. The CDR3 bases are TGTGCCAGCAGCTTAACCCCCCTGACAGCGAACACTGAAGCTTTCTTT.

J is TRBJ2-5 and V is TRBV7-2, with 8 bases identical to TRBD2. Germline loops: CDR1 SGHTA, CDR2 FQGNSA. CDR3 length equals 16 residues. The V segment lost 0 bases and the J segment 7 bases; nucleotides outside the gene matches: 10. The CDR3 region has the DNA TGTGCCAGCAGCTTAGCGCTCCGACGGGAGGGTGCGACCCAGTACTTC. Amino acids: CASSLALRREGATQYF. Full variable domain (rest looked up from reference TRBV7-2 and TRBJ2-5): GAGVSQSPSNKVTEKGKDVELRCDPISGHTALYWYRQSLGQGLEFLIYFQGNSAPDKSGLPSDRFSAERTGGSVSTLTIQRTQQEDSAVYLCASSLALRREGATQYFGPGTRLLVL.

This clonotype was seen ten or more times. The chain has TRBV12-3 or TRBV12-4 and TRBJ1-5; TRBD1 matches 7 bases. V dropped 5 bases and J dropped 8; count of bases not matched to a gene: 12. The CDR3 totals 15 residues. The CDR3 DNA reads TGTGCCAGCAGTAATACCGGGACAGCAAAAAAGCCCCAGCATTTT. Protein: CASSNTGTAKKPQHF.

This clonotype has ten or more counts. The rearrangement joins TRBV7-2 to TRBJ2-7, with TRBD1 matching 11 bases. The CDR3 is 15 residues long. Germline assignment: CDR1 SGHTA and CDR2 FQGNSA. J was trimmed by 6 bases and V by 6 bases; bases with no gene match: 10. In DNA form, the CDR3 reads TGTGCCAGCAGTAAAACCCCGGGACAGGGGGGCGAGCAGTACTTC. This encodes CASSKTPGQGGEQYF.

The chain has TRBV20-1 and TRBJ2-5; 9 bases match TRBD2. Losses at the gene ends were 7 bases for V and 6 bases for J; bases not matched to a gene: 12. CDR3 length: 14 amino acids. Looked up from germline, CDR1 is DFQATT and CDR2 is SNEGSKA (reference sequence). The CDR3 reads CSVKAGGILKTQYF. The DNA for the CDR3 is TGCAGTGTAAAGGCGGGGGGGATTCTGAAGACCCAGTACTTC.

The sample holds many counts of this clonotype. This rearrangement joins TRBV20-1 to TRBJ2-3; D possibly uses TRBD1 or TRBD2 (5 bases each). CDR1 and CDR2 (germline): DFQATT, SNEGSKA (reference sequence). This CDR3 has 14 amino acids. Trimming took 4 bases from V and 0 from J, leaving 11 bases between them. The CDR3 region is CSAKGSFSTDTQYF. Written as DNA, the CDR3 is TGCAGTGCTAAGGGGAGCTTTAGCACAGATACGCAGTATTTT.

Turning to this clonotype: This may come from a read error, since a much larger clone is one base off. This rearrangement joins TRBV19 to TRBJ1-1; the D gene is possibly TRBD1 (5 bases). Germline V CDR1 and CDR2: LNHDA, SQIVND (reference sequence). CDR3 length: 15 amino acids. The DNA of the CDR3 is TGTGTCAGTAGTTCTATATTGGGACTCTCTCTTCTTGCTTTCTTT. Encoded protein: CVSSSILGLSLLAFF.

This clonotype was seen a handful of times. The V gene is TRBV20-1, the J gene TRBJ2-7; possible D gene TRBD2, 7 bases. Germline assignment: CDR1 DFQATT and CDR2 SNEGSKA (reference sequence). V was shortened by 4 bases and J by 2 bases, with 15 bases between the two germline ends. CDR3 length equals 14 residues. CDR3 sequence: CSATQGGGPYEQYF. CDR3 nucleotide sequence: TGCAGTGCTACGCAAGGGGGGGGCCCCTACGAGCAGTACTTC.